The sequence of this T cell receptor (beta chain) was determined in a study of regulatory dendritic cells for organ transplantation. Notes on the study in general: Resting memory CD8+ T cells held the most alloreactive clonotypes.

The germline gives CDR1 SGHTA, CDR2 FQGNSA. This CDR3 is 16 amino acids long. V shed 2 bases, J shed 5 bases, and the junction held 8 bases outside the gene matches. Allogeneic regulatory or mature dendritic cells were co-cultured for under six days with CFSE-labeled sorted T cells at 1:10. Turning to this clone: No antigen is known for it.

Only in-frame clones appear in the TCRdb table, and some are missing; sequencing was by immunoSEQ multiplex PCR. The sample contains over 10,000 clones, roughly 90% of which appear only once. The sequenced material came from naive CD8+ T cells from blood cultured with regulatory dendritic cells. The subset was: CD45RA+ naive T cells. This chain connects TRBV7-2 to TRBJ2-5, with TRBD1 identical over 10 bases. This TCR was recovered from a human donor in good health. Here the CDR3 DNA reads TGTGCCAGCAGCTTATATGTCGGGACAGGGGCTGAGACCCAGTACTTC. Its translation is CASSLYVGTGAETQYF.